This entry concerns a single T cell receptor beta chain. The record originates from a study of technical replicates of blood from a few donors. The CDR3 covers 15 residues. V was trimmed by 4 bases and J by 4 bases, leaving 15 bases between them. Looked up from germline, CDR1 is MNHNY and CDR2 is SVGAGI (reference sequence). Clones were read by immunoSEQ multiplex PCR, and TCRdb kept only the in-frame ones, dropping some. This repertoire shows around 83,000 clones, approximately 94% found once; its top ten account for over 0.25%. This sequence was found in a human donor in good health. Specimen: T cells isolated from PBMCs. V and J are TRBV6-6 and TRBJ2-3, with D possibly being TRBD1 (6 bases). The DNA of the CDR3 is TGTGCCAGCAGTTCCACGGACAGAGTAGCAGATACGCAGTATTTT. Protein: CASSSTDRVADTQYF.